These 30 T cell receptor beta chains originate from one sample sequenced in a study of T cell responses to AZD1222 COVID-19 vaccine. Profiling relied on immunoSEQ multiplex PCR, and the TCRdb table lists in-frame clones only, not all of them. Here the sample spans around 75,000 clones, 88% being singletons. This sample comprised peripheral blood, obtained 28 days after the second dose of the MenACWY control vaccine. The receptor source for this set is an adult who received the MenACWY meningococcal vaccine as a control.

V gene TRBV7-9 combines with J gene TRBJ2-3; no clear D. Germline CDR1 SEHNR, CDR2 FQNEAQ (reference sequence). This CDR3 has 15 residues. Trimming cost V 6 bases and J 1 base, with 14 bases left between them. The CDR3 region has the DNA TGTGCCAGCAGTATAGGCTCTGCGGGCACAGATACGCAGTATTTT. Its translation is CASSIGSAGTDTQYF.

The chain combines TRBV15 with TRBJ2-7; D is unresolved. There are 13 residues in the CDR3. V lost 0 bases and J lost 7, with 10 bases in between. In germline, CDR1 is LNHNV, CDR2 YYDKDF (reference sequence). The chain's CDR3 is CATSREVDREQYF. In DNA, the CDR3 is TGTGCCACCAGCAGAGAGGTGGACCGGGAGCAGTACTTC.

This clone was found a few times. This chain connects TRBV30 to TRBJ1-1; D might be TRBD1 (6 bases). Per the germline V gene, CDR1 is GTSNPN and CDR2 is SVGIG (reference sequence). Between the trimmed V and J ends, which lost 4 bases and 5 bases, there was a span of 23 bases. The CDR3 has 16 residues. The CDR3 sequence is CAWISFSLEGGTEAFF. As DNA, the CDR3 is TGTGCCTGGATTTCCTTTTCGTTGGAGGGGGGGACTGAAGCTTTCTTT.

The V and J genes are TRBV7-3 and TRBJ2-5; tentative D call: TRBD1 (6 bases). The V end was cut by 5 bases, the J end by 0 bases, with 13 bases between. This CDR3 has 15 residues. Per the germline V gene, CDR1 is SGHTA and CDR2 is FQGTGA. As DNA, the CDR3 is TGTGCCAGCAGCCCAAGTAGGGGGAACCAAGAGACCCAGTACTTC. It encodes CASSPSRGNQETQYF.

This clone came up once. The chain has TRBV5-1 and TRBJ2-1; TRBD2 aligns across 10 bases. CDR1 is SGHRS, CDR2 YFSETQ, per germline. J lost 8 bases, V lost 4 bases, and 12 bases had no gene match. The length of the CDR3 is 16 residues. The CDR3 loop reads CASSPGAGGREYEQFF. The CDR3 nucleotides are TGCGCCAGCAGCCCCGGAGCGGGGGGGCGGGAATATGAGCAGTTCTTC.

CDR3 nucleotides: TGTGCCAGCAGTTCGGTCCGTCCCCCGGGGACAGGGGGCCTCCGGGAGCTGTTTTTT. It translates to CASSSVRPPGTGGLRELFF. The genes are TRBV28 and TRBJ2-2, with 12 positions matching TRBD1. Germline trimming cut 4 bases from V and 9 bases from J; bases unmatched to any gene: 18. CDR1 MDHEN and CDR2 SYDVKM come from the germline V gene. The CDR3 has 19 residues.

The chain joins TRBV30 to TRBJ1-3, with D possibly TRBD1 on 6 matching bases. The CDR3 covers 14 residues. The ends were cut back, 6 bases at V and 5 bases at J, with 17 bases in the middle. Germline CDR1 reads GTSNPN; CDR2 reads SVGIG (reference sequence). The CDR3 DNA sequence: TGTGCCTGCCAACCTACAGGGAAGCGAAACACCATATATTTT. This sequence encodes CACQPTGKRNTIYF.

The chain uses TRBV4-3 and TRBJ1-3; weak D call: TRBD1 (5 bases). Trimming pared 1 base from V and 0 bases from J, leaving 13 bases between. The length of the CDR3 is 17 residues. Germline V gene data show CDR1 as LGHNA and CDR2 as YSLEER. The CDR3 region has the DNA TGCGCCAGCAGCCAAGCCCCGGGGGTTAGCTCTGGAAACACCATATATTTT. This translates into CASSQAPGVSSGNTIYF.

J is TRBJ1-6 and V is TRBV19, with 7 bases aligning to TRBD1. CDR1 is LNHDA, CDR2 SQIVND, per germline (reference sequence). V lost 8 bases, J lost 4 bases, and 5 bases stayed unmatched. This CDR3 region has 14 residues. The DNA of the CDR3 is TGTGCCAGTGCCGAGACAGGGTATAATTCACCCCTCCACTTT. As protein: CASAETGYNSPLHF.

This chain links TRBV19 with TRBJ2-5; D remains unclear. This CDR3 contains 13 residues. Trimming removed 3 bases at V and 3 bases at J, with 8 bases between. CDR1 is LNHDA, CDR2 SQIVND, per germline (reference sequence). The chain's CDR3 is CASSIRREETQYF. CDR3 DNA sequence: TGTGCCAGTAGTATTCGTCGGGAAGAGACCCAGTACTTC.

The rearrangement links TRBV6-5 to TRBJ1-4, with D uncertain. The CDR3 extends over 11 amino acids. Trimming shortened V by 5 bases and J by 9 bases, and 7 bases separated the two germline ends. Germline CDR1 and CDR2: MNHEY and SVGAGI. CDR3 residues: CASSPGKKLFF. The DNA for the CDR3 is TGTGCCAGCAGTCCAGGCAAAAAACTGTTTTTT.

V usage is TRBV19 and J usage is TRBJ2-7, with D possibly matching TRBD1 (6 bases). The V gene's germline CDR1 is LNHDA and CDR2 SQIVND (reference sequence). The CDR3 extends over 14 amino acids. V lost 5 bases, J lost 4 bases, and 15 bases lay in between. This CDR3 is CASSQDTQGYEQYF. In DNA form, the CDR3 reads TGTGCCAGTAGTCAGGACACTCAGGGGTACGAGCAGTACTTC.

The chain combines TRBV7-6 with TRBJ2-1; the match to TRBD1 covers 10 bases. V dropped 5 bases and J dropped 6; count of bases not matched to a gene: 7. Germline V gene lookup returns CDR1 SGHVS and CDR2 FNYEAQ. This CDR3 contains 15 residues. The chain's CDR3 is CASSQPGQGGNEQFF. In DNA, the CDR3 is TGTGCCAGCAGCCAGCCAGGACAGGGGGGCAATGAGCAGTTCTTC.

The V call is TRBV19, the J call TRBJ2-7; tentatively, D is TRBD2 (6 bases). V gave up 1 base and J gave up 3 bases, with 13 bases separating them. The CDR3 totals 15 residues. The germline gives CDR1 LNHDA, CDR2 SQIVND (reference sequence). CDR3 loop: CASSIGRGPVYEQYF. CDR3 in DNA: TGTGCCAGTAGTATAGGGAGGGGTCCGGTCTACGAGCAGTACTTC.

This chain uses TRBV3-1 (or the pseudogene TRBV3-2) with TRBJ1-2; possible D gene TRBD1, 6 bases. The CDR3 contains 14 residues. V lost 3 bases, J lost 4 bases, and 12 bases lay in between. Per germline, CDR1 LGHDT and CDR2 YNNKEL (reference sequence). The CDR3 region is CASSQGGPGYGYTF. In DNA, the CDR3 is TGTGCCAGCAGCCAGGGGGGGCCCGGCTATGGCTACACCTTC.

V and J are TRBV7-9 and TRBJ1-6; 9 positions agree with TRBD1. Germline CDR1 SEHNR, CDR2 FQNEAQ (reference sequence). The V segment lost 6 bases and the J segment 9 bases; nucleotides outside the gene matches: 9. The CDR3 runs 15 residues. This CDR3 is CASSFGDREGSPLHF. In DNA form, the CDR3 reads TGTGCCAGCAGTTTTGGGGACAGGGAGGGTTCACCCCTCCACTTT. Together with reference TRBV7-9 and TRBJ1-6, the CDR3 gives the full variable domain: DTGVSQNPRHKITKRGQNVTFRCDPISEHNRLYWYRQTLGQGPEFLTYFQNEAQLEKSRLLSDRFSAERPKGSFSTLEIQRTEQGDSAMYLCASSFGDREGSPLHFGNGTRLTVT.

The CDR3 DNA follows: TGCGCCAGCAGCCAAGGGACGGCGGCCTACGAGCAGTACTTC. Protein: CASSQGTAAYEQYF. The gene calls are TRBV4-1 and TRBJ2-7; no reliable D call. Germline CDR1 is MGHRA and CDR2 is YSYEKL. This CDR3 comprises 14 residues. Trimming removed 1 base at V and 2 bases at J, with 9 bases between.

The chain recombines TRBV6-1 with TRBJ1-2, with D hard to call. Per the germline V gene, CDR1 is MNHNS and CDR2 is SASEGT. This CDR3 is 15 amino acids long. Trimming removed 1 base at V and 0 bases at J, with 9 bases between. The CDR3 reads CASSEEGTSNYGYTF. In DNA, the CDR3 is TGTGCCAGCAGTGAAGAGGGTACCTCTAACTATGGCTACACCTTC.

The CDR3 DNA is TGTGCCAGCAGTTGGGGACAGCTTGGCTATGGCTACACCTTC. Translation: CASSWGQLGYGYTF. This sequence joins TRBV2 and TRBJ1-2, with 7 bases aligning to TRBD1. The CDR3 length is 14 residues. The germline CDR1 and CDR2 sequences are SNHLY and FYNNEI. V trimming: 5 bases; J trimming: 4 bases; junction bases outside the gene matches: 7.

J is TRBJ2-7 and V is TRBV11-1; 9 bases match TRBD1. Trimming at V came to 5 bases and at J to 0 bases, leaving 5 bases not matched to a gene. CDR1 and CDR2 from the germline V gene are SGHAT and FQDESV (reference sequence). This CDR3 is built from 15 residues. The chain's CDR3 is CASSVGQGSSYEQYF. The CDR3 DNA reads TGTGCCAGCAGCGTAGGACAGGGGAGCTCCTACGAGCAGTACTTC.

The J gene is TRBJ1-3, the V gene TRBV6-5; 7 bases match TRBD1. CDR3 length equals 14 residues. Germline assignment: CDR1 MNHEY and CDR2 SVGAGI. After removal of 3 bases from V and 5 bases from J, the junction contained 4 bases not matched to a gene. The CDR3 region is CASSYDRDRNTIYF. CDR3 DNA sequence: TGTGCCAGCAGTTATGACAGGGATCGAAACACCATATATTTT.

This clone was detected only once. The V and J genes are TRBV19 and TRBJ2-2; 7 bases align to TRBD1. This CDR3 spans 16 amino acids. V shed 4 bases and J 3 bases; nucleotides not matched to a gene: 8. In germline, CDR1 is LNHDA, CDR2 SQIVND (reference sequence). The CDR3 protein is CASSRTTGSYTGELFF. In nucleotides, the CDR3 is TGTGCCAGTAGTAGGACGACAGGGAGCTACACCGGGGAGCTGTTTTTT.

CDR3 sequence (DNA): TGTGCCAGCAGTGGACCAGGGGGGGCTGAAGCTTTCTTT. Translation: CASSGPGGAEAFF. This chain uses TRBV25-1 with TRBJ1-1; 7 bases are shared with TRBD1. Trimming took 4 bases from V and 6 from J; bases not matched to a gene: 5. The CDR3 is 13 amino acids. Germline lookup yields CDR1 MGHDK and CDR2 SYGVNS. Using reference TRBV25-1 and TRBJ1-1 for the parts outside the CDR3, the full variable domain is EADIYQTPRYLVIGTGKKITLECSQTMGHDKMYWYQQDPGMELHLIHYSYGVNSTEKGDLSSESTVSRIRTEHFPLTLESARPSHTSQYLCASSGPGGAEAFFGQGTRLTVV.

This clone is a singleton in its sample. Other DNA sequences from this sample encode an identical CDR3 as well. The rearrangement links TRBV3-1 (or the pseudogene TRBV3-2) to TRBJ1-3; D gene uncertain. This CDR3 contains 14 residues. Germline V lookup: CDR1 LGHDT, CDR2 YNNKEL (reference sequence). V was shortened by 1 base and J by 1 base, with 5 bases between the two germline ends. This chain's CDR3 is CASSQGVSGNTIYF. The CDR3 bases are TGTGCCAGCAGCCAAGGTGTATCTGGAAACACCATATATTTT.

The chain has TRBV2 and TRBJ1-6; D ambiguous. The CDR3 is 13 residues long. Per the germline V gene, CDR1 is SNHLY and CDR2 is FYNNEI. V lost 5 bases to trimming and J lost 7 bases, with 9 bases between them. The CDR3 DNA reads TGTGCCAGCAGTCAAAGTGGGAATTCACCCCTCCACTTT. This gives the protein CASSQSGNSPLHF. Drawing the rest from reference TRBV2 and TRBJ1-6, the complete variable domain is EPEVTQTPSHQVTQMGQEVILRCVPISNHLYFYWYRQILGQKVEFLVSFYNNEISEKSEIFDDQFSVERPDGSNFTLKIRSTKLEDSAMYFCASSQSGNSPLHFGNGTRLTVT.

The V and J genes are TRBV14 and TRBJ1-2; 7 bases are shared with TRBD1. This CDR3 has 16 amino acids. The germline CDR1 and CDR2 sequences are SGHDN and FVKESK. The V gene end was trimmed by 4 bases and the J gene end by 0 bases; junction bases not matched to a gene: 8. The CDR3 DNA is TGTGCCAGCAGCCTTGGGGGGACAGCTGCTAACTATGGCTACACCTTC. It is translated as CASSLGGTAANYGYTF. Full variable domain (remainder filled in from reference TRBV14 and TRBJ1-2): EAGVTQFPSHSVIEKGQTVTLRCDPISGHDNLYWYRRVMGKEIKFLLHFVKESKQDESGMPNNRFLAERTGGTYSTLKVQPAELEDSGVYFCASSLGGTAANYGYTFGSGTRLTVV.

This sequence joins TRBV7-2 and TRBJ2-1; TRBD2 aligns across 9 bases. The CDR3 loop spans 16 amino acids. The germline gives CDR1 SGHTA, CDR2 FQGNSA. The V gene end was trimmed by 2 bases and the J gene end by 3 bases; junction bases not matched to a gene: 5. The CDR3 protein is CASSLRRGGLYNEQFF. In DNA form, the CDR3 reads TGTGCCAGCAGCTTAAGGCGGGGGGGCCTCTACAATGAGCAGTTCTTC.

This clone was seen more than once but under ten times. This chain uses TRBV19 with TRBJ1-4; D call uncertain. Germline V gene data show CDR1 as LNHDA and CDR2 as SQIVND (reference sequence). This CDR3 has 15 amino acids. V dropped 0 bases and J dropped 0 bases, with 5 bases sitting between them. The CDR3 coding sequence is TGTGCCAGTAGTATAGACGGGTCAACTAATGAAAAACTGTTTTTT. Translating it yields CASSIDGSTNEKLFF. Combining the CDR3 with reference TRBV19 and TRBJ1-4 gives the whole variable domain DGGITQSPKYLFRKEGQNVTLSCEQNLNHDAMYWYRQDPGQGLRLIYYSQIVNDFQKGDIAEGYSVSREKKESFPLTVTSAQKNPTAFYLCASSIDGSTNEKLFFGSGTQLSVL.

The gene calls are TRBV11-3 and TRBJ2-3; D ambiguous. This CDR3 spans 16 amino acids. The V end was cut by 0 bases, the J end by 1 base, with 11 bases between. The germline V gene encodes CDR1 SGHNT and CDR2 YENEEA. As DNA, the CDR3 is TGTGCCAGCAGCTTAGAGTTTAGTGGAGGCACAGATACGCAGTATTTT. This translates into CASSLEFSGGTDTQYF.

Concerning this clone: This same CDR3 is encoded by further DNA sequences in the sample. This chain connects TRBV2 to TRBJ1-5, with unresolved D. V was trimmed by 5 bases and J by 4 bases, leaving 6 bases between them. This CDR3 is 12 amino acids long. The V gene's germline CDR1 is SNHLY and CDR2 FYNNEI. CDR3 region: CASSLDNQPQHF. The CDR3 bases are TGTGCCAGCAGTCTCGATAATCAGCCCCAGCATTTT. The full variable domain, its missing parts supplied by reference TRBV2 and TRBJ1-5, is EPEVTQTPSHQVTQMGQEVILRCVPISNHLYFYWYRQILGQKVEFLVSFYNNEISEKSEIFDDQFSVERPDGSNFTLKIRSTKLEDSAMYFCASSLDNQPQHFGDGTRLSIL.